The present TCR beta chain was sequenced within a study of control samples from healthy donors and cancer patients. The repertoire was sequenced with immunoSEQ multiplex PCR; TCRdb's copy has only in-frame clones and lacks some. The table lists 150,000 to 180,000 clones, approximately 94% of them singletons, with around 5.4% in the top ten. In germline, CDR1 is LNHDA, CDR2 SQIVND (reference sequence). The CDR3 spans 14 residues. J gave up 5 bases and V 5 bases, and 6 bases lay outside the gene matches. The sequence was collected from a man between 40 and 49 years old in good health. The chain employs TRBV19 and TRBJ1-5; 7 nucleotides agree with TRBD1. Material: blood. CDR3 region: CASSANRGDQPQHF. The CDR3, as DNA: TGTGCCAGTAGTGCAAACAGGGGTGATCAGCCCCAGCATTTT.